This T cell receptor (beta chain) was profiled in a study of blood T cells in healthy people across ages. Study-level findings and limits: In older individuals, TCR beta diversity per million T cells was lower, falling roughly linearly with age.

Through a sample-barcoded 5' primer and a J-beta primer mix, a second PCR was run for roughly 6 to 11 cycles. With 12 random nucleotides, a template-switch adaptor tagged each individual cDNA molecule. TCRdb recomputed calls from the 5' RACE reads with MiXCR, one row per CDR3 protein. The sample includes a few hundred thousand distinct CDR3 sequences, 25% to 30% of them seen just once. In the case of this clonotype: Its antigen remains unidentified.

This CDR3 spans 15 amino acids. J gave up 5 bases and V 4 bases, and 9 bases lay outside the gene matches. CDR1 is MNHNY and CDR2 is SVGAGI in the germline V gene (reference sequence). Sequencing was done on a sample of blood. The chain combines TRBV6-6 with TRBJ2-5, with 8 bases matching TRBD2. This sequence originates from a woman aged 70-85 years in good health. CDR3 sequence: CASSSRGGLRETQYF. DNA of the CDR3: TGTGCCAGCAGTTCCCGGGGGGGCCTGAGGGAGACCCAGTACTTC.